This paragraph reports one TCR beta chain. As yet, its antigen is unknown. The PCR made use of 60 Vbeta and 13 Jbeta primers. Generated by immunoSEQ multiplex PCR, the TCRdb table keeps only in-frame clones and is missing some. The data contain roughly 190,000 clones, approximately 83% of them singletons. The CDR3 covers 14 residues. Germline lookup yields CDR1 MGHRA and CDR2 YSYEKL. The V gene end was trimmed by 2 bases and the J gene end by 10 bases; junction bases not matched to a gene: 10. The data were obtained in a study of cytomegalovirus exposure and HLA in healthy donors. Across the study: A prior analysis found more than 90 million unique TCR beta sequences from 170 million or so T cells. General observations from the study: Within an earlier analysis, most TCR beta V segments proved productive either about 87% or about 30% of the time. The number of N-insertions in an Asian-associated ancestry cluster was reportedly below the 666-donor mean in a later analysis.

The receptor was isolated from a woman in her 50s in good health and CMV-seropositive. The source material was PBMCs. The V and J genes are TRBV4-1 and TRBJ1-1; TRBD1 matches 7 bases. The CDR3 DNA reads as TGCGCCAGCAGCCAATTGGACGGAGGGGACAGAGCTTTCTTT. Translated: CASSQLDGGDRAFF.